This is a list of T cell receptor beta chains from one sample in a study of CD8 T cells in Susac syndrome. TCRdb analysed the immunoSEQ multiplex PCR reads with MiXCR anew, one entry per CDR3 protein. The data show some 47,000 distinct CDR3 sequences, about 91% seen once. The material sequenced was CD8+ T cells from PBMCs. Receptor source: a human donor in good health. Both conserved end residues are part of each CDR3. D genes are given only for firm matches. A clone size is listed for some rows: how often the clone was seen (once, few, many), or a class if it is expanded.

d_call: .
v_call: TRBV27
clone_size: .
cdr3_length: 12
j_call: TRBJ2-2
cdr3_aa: CASSPLTGELFF
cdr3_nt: TGTGCCAGCAGTCCCCTAACCGGGGAGCTGTTTTTT

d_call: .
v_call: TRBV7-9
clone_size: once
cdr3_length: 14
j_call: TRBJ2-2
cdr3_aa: CASSLVPGSGELFF
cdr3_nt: TGTGCCAGCAGCTTAGTACCGGGATCCGGGGAGCTGTTTTTT

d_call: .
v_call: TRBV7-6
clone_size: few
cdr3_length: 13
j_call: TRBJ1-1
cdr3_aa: CASSDGGGTEAFF
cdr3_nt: TGTGCCAGCTCGGACGGTGGTGGCACTGAAGCTTTCTTT

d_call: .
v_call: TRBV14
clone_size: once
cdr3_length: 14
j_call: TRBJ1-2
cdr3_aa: CASSQDWTNYGYTF
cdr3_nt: TGTGCCAGCAGCCAAGACTGGACTAACTATGGCTACACCTTC

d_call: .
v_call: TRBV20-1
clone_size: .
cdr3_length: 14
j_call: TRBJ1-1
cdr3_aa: CSAPFGGWGTEAFF
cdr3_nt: TGCAGTGCTCCGTTCGGGGGCTGGGGCACTGAAGCTTTCTTT

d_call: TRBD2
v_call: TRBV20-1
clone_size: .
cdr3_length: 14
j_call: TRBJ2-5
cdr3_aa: CSARDRTGGETQYF
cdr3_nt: TGCAGTGCTAGAGATAGGACGGGAGGAGAGACCCAGTACTTC

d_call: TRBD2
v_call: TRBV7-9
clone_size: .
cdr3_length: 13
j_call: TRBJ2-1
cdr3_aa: CASSGTRYNEQFF
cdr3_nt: TGTGCCAGCAGTGGGACTAGATACAATGAGCAGTTCTTC

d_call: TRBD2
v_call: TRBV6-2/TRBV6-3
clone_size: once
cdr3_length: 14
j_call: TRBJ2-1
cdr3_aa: CASRGLADYNEQFF
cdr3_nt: TGTGCCAGCAGGGGACTAGCGGACTACAATGAGCAGTTCTTC

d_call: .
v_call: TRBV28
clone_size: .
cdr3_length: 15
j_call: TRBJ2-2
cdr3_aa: CASSTTGASTGELFF
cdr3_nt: TGTGCCAGCAGTACGACGGGGGCTAGCACCGGGGAGCTGTTTTTT

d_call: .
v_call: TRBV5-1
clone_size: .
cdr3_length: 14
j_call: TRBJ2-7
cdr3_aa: CASRGPDLSYEQYF
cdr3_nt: TGCGCCAGTAGAGGTCCAGACCTCTCCTACGAGCAGTACTTC

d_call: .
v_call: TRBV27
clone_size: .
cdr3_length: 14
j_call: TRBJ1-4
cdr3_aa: CASSLNSPNEKLFF
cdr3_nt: TGTGCCAGCAGTTTGAACAGTCCTAATGAAAAACTGTTTTTT

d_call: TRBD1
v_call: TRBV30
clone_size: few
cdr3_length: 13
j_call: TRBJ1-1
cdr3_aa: CAWGPGGDTEAFF
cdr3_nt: TGTGCCTGGGGACCAGGGGGCGATACTGAAGCTTTCTTT

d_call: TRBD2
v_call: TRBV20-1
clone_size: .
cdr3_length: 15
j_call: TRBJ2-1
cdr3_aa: CSALAGGSSYNEQFF
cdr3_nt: TGCAGTGCCTTAGCGGGAGGGAGCTCCTACAATGAGCAGTTCTTC

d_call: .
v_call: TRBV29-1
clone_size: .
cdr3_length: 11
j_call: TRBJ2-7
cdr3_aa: CSVDEHYEQYF
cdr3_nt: TGCAGCGTTGATGAACATTACGAGCAGTACTTC

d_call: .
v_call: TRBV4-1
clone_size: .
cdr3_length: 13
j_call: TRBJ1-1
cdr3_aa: CASSQDSYTEAFF
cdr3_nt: TGCGCCAGCAGCCAAGACAGTTACACTGAAGCTTTCTTT

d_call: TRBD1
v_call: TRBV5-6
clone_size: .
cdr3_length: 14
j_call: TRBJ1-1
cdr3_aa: CAGSSGTGRAEAFF
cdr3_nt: TGTGCCGGCAGCTCCGGGACAGGGAGGGCTGAAGCTTTCTTT

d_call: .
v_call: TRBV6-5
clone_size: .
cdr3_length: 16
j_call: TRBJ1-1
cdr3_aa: CASSYATTGLLTEAFF
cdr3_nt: TGTGCCAGCAGTTACGCCACGACAGGCTTGCTAACTGAAGCTTTCTTT

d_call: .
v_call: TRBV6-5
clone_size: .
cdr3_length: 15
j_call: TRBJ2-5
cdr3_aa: CASSYSKAGQETQYF
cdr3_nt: TGTGCCAGCAGTTACTCCAAAGCAGGGCAAGAGACCCAGTACTTC

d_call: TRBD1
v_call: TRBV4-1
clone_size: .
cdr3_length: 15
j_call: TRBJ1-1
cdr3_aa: CASSLTGQGPTEAFF
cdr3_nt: TGCGCCAGCAGCCTGACCGGACAGGGGCCCACTGAAGCTTTCTTT

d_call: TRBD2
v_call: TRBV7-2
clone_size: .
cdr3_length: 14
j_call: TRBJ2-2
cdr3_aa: CASSTRTSTGELFF
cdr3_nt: TGTGCCAGCAGCACCCGGACTAGCACCGGGGAGCTGTTTTTT

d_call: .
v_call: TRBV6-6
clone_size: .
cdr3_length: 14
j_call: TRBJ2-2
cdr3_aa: CASSYQGGTGELFF
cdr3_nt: TGTGCCAGCAGTTATCAGGGTGGCACCGGGGAGCTGTTTTTT

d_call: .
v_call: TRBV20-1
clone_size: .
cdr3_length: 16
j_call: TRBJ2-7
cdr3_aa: CSARASEGPSSYEQYF
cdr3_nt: TGCAGTGCTAGAGCCTCGGAGGGGCCAAGCTCCTACGAGCAGTACTTC

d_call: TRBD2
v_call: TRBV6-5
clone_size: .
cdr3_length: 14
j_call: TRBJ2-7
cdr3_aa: CASSYTSGIYEQYF
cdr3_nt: TGTGCCAGCAGTTACACTAGCGGGATCTACGAGCAGTACTTC

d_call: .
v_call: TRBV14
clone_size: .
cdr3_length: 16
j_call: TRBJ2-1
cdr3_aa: CASSQVGLPGYNEQFF
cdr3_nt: TGTGCCAGCAGCCAAGTCGGACTACCCGGCTACAATGAGCAGTTCTTC

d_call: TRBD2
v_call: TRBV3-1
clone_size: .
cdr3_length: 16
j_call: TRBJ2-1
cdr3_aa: CASSSLGREANNEQFF
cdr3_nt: TGTGCCAGCAGTTCTTTGGGGCGGGAGGCCAACAATGAGCAGTTCTTC

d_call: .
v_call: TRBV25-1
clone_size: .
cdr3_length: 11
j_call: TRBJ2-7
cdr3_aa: CASSHSHEQYF
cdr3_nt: TGTGCCAGCAGTCACAGCCACGAGCAGTACTTC

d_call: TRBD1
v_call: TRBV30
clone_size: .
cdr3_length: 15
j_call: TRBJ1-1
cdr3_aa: CAWSGVGTGQTEAFF
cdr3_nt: TGTGCCTGGAGTGGCGTCGGGACAGGGCAAACTGAAGCTTTCTTT

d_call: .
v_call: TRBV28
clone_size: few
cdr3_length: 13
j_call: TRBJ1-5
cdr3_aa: CASSLSANQPQHF
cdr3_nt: TGTGCCAGCAGTCTTAGTGCCAATCAGCCCCAGCATTTT

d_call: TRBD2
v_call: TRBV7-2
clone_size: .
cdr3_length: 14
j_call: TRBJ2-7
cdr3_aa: CASSSGRSPHEQYF
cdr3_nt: TGTGCCAGCTCTAGCGGGAGATCTCCCCACGAGCAGTACTTC

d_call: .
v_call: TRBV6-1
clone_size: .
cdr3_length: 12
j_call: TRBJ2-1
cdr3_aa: CASSEEGDEQFF
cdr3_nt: TGTGCCAGCAGTGAAGAGGGGGATGAGCAGTTCTTC

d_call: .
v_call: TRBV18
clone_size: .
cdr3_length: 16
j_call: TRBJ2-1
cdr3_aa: CASSPPNRDLYNEQFF
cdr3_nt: TGTGCCAGCTCACCACCAAACAGGGACTTATACAATGAGCAGTTCTTC

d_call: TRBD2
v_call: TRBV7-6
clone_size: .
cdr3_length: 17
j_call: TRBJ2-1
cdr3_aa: CASSLTLAGGPGNEQFF
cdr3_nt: TGTGCCAGCAGCTTAACATTGGCGGGAGGGCCAGGGAATGAGCAGTTCTTC

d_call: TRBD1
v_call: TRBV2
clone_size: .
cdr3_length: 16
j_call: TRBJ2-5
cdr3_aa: CASSDPTGAAQETQYF
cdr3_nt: TGTGCCAGCAGTGACCCGACAGGGGCCGCGCAAGAGACCCAGTACTTC

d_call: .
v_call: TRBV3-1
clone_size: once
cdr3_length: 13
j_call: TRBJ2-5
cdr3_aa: CASSQNTGVTQYF
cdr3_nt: TGTGCCAGCAGCCAAAACACAGGCGTGACCCAGTACTTC

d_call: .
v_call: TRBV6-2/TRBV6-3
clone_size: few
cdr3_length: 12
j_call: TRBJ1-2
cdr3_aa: CASSPDNYGYTF
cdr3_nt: TGTGCCAGCAGCCCCGACAACTATGGCTACACCTTC

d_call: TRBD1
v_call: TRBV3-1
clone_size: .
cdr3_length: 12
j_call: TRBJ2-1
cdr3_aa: CASSQGQGEQFF
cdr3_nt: TGTGCCAGCAGCCAGGGACAGGGAGAGCAGTTCTTC

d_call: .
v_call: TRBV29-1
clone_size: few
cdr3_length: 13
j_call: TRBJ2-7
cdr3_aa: CSVEDRISYEQYF
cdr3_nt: TGCAGCGTTGAAGATCGGATATCCTACGAGCAGTACTTC

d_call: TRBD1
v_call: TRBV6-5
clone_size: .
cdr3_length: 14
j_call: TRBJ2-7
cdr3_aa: CASSNRGPSYEQYF
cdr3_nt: TGTGCCAGCAGTAACAGGGGGCCCTCCTACGAGCAGTACTTC

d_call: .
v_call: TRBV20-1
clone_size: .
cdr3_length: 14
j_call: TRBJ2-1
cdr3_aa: CSARGWESWNEQFF
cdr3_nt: TGCAGTGCTAGGGGGTGGGAAAGCTGGAATGAGCAGTTCTTC

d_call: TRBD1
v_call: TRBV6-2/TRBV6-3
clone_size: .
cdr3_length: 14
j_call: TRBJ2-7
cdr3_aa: CASSWGQGWYEQYF
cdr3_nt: TGTGCCAGCAGTTGGGGACAGGGTTGGTACGAGCAGTACTTC

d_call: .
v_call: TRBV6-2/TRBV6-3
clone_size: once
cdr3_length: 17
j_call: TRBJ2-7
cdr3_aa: CASTQGIWRGPSYEQYF
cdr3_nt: TGTGCCAGCACCCAAGGTATTTGGAGAGGGCCGTCCTACGAGCAGTACTTC

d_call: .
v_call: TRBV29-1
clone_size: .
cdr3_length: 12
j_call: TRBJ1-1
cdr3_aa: CSVEGDGTEAFF
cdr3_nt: TGCAGCGTTGAAGGGGATGGCACTGAAGCTTTCTTT

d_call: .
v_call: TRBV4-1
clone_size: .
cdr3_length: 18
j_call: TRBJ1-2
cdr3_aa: CASSPSGGGDGPNYGYTF
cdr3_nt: TGCGCCAGCAGCCCATCTGGCGGGGGCGACGGCCCTAACTATGGCTACACCTTC

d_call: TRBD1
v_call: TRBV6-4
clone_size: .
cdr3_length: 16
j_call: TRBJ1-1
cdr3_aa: CASSDKGPGQGSEAFF
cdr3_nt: TGTGCCAGCAGTGACAAGGGGCCGGGACAGGGGTCTGAAGCTTTCTTT

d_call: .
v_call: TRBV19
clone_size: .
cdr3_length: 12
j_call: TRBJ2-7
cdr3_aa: CTEQGLYYEQYF
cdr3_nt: TGTACCGAGCAGGGTCTATACTACGAGCAGTACTTC

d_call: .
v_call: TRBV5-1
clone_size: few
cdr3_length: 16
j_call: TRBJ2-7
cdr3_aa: CASSLVAGIISYEQYF
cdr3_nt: TGCGCCAGCAGCTTGGTGGCAGGGATTATCTCCTACGAGCAGTACTTC

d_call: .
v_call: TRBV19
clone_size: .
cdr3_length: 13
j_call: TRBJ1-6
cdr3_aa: CASSQYANSPLHF
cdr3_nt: TGTGCCAGTAGTCAGTATGCGAATTCACCCCTCCACTTT

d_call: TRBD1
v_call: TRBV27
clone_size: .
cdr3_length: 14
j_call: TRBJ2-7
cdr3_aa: CASSLGRGRPEQYF
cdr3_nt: TGTGCCAGCAGTTTAGGCAGGGGGCGGCCGGAGCAGTACTTC

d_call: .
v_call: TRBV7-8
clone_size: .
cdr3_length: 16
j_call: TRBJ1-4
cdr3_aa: CASSLLGGVANEKLFF
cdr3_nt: TGTGCCAGCAGCTTACTCGGCGGGGTAGCTAATGAAAAACTGTTTTTT

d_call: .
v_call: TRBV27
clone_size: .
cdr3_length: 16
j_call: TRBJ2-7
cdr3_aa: CATSYSSGENSYEQYF
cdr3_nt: TGTGCCACATCCTACTCGTCGGGGGAGAACTCCTACGAGCAGTACTTC

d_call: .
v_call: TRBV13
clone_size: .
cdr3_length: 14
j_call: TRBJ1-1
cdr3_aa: CASSLGGRRTEAFF
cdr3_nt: TGTGCCAGCAGCTTAGGCGGCAGGAGGACTGAAGCCTTCTTT

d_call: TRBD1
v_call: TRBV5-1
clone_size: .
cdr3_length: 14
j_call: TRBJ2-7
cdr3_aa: CASSPQGESYEQYF
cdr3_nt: TGCGCCAGCAGCCCTCAGGGGGAGTCCTACGAGCAGTACTTC

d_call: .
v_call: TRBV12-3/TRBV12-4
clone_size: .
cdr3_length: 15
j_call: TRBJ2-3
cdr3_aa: CASSHKRPRTDTQYF
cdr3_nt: TGTGCCAGCAGTCATAAGCGGCCCCGCACAGATACGCAGTATTTT

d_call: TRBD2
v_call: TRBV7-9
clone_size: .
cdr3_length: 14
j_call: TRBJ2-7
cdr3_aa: CASSSSGGAGEQYF
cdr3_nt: TGTGCCAGCAGCTCGTCGGGGGGGGCCGGCGAGCAGTACTTC

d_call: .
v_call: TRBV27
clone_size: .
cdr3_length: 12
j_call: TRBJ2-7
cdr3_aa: CASSGTGREQYF
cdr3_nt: TGTGCCAGCAGTGGTACGGGGCGAGAGCAGTACTTC